The 16 T cell receptor beta chains below all came from one sample that was sequenced in a study of regulatory T cells in long-lasting Graves disease. Time point here: newly diagnosed GD, antithyroid drugs for less than 3 months. With RNA extracted from PBMCs as input, the TCR library was made. In building TCR beta libraries, iRepertoire HTBI primers were used together with Arm-PCR of CDR3 regions. Each CDR3 protein gets one entry after TCRdb re-called the multiplex PCR reads with MiXCR. The sample yields 300,000 to 400,000 distinct CDR3 sequences, approximately 15% seen once. These records were also assigned to another study, of T cells in Graves' hyperthyroidism and ophthalmopathy.

The sequencing used peripheral blood mononuclear cells (PBMCs), collected at new diagnosis, from a patient treated with antithyroid drugs. The receptors shown here come from a man aged 35 to 55 with Graves disease.

Many counts were recorded for this clonotype. The chain employs TRBV18 and TRBJ2-7, with D perhaps TRBD1 (5 bases). This CDR3 is 15 amino acids long. V lost 0 bases and J 0 bases, leaving 9 bases between the germline ends. Germline V lookup: CDR1 KGHSH, CDR2 LQKENI. CDR3 in DNA: TGTGCCAGCTCACCACCGGGGCTAGTCTCCTACGAGCAGTACTTC. Translation: CASSPPGLVSYEQYF. Based on the CDR3 plus reference TRBV18 and TRBJ2-7, the full variable domain is NAGVMQNPRHLVRRRGQEARLRCSPMKGHSHVYWYRQLPEEGLKFMVYLQKENIIDESGMPKERFSAEFPKEGPSILRIQQVVRGDSAAYFCASSPPGLVSYEQYFGPGTRLTVT.

This clonotype has a count of ten or more. The chain employs TRBV27 and TRBJ1-1, with a weak D call TRBD1 (5 bases). In germline, CDR1 is MNHEY, CDR2 SMNVEV (reference sequence). CDR3 length: 15 residues. Trimming removed 0 bases from V and 0 bases from J, with 8 bases in between. CDR3 DNA: TGTGCCAGCAGTTTATCCGGGGCCATGAACACTGAAGCTTTCTTT. Translated, it gives CASSLSGAMNTEAFF.

On this clonotype: This could be a read error, since a much larger clone is one nucleotide away. V usage is TRBV4-1 and J usage is TRBJ2-3, with 8 bases aligning to TRBD2. Looked up from germline, CDR1 is MGHRA and CDR2 is YSYEKL. This CDR3 is 16 amino acids long. The CDR3: CASSRGRTSSTDTRYF. The DNA of the CDR3 is TGCGCCAGCAGCCGGGGGAGGACTAGCTCCACAGATACGCGGTATTTT.

The table lists this clonotype with many counts. The J gene is TRBJ2-1, the V gene TRBV7-3; 7 positions agree with TRBD2. There are 14 residues in the CDR3. The V and J ends lost 2 bases and 6 bases, in that order; junction bases with no gene match: 4. The germline gives CDR1 SGHTA, CDR2 FQGTGA. In nucleotides, the CDR3 is TGTGCCAGCAGCTTATATCTAGCGGCCAATGAGCAGTTCTTC. Protein product: CASSLYLAANEQFF. The whole variable domain, remainder taken from reference TRBV7-3 and TRBJ2-1, is GAGVSQTPSNKVTEKGKYVELRCDPISGHTALYWYRQSLGQGPEFLIYFQGTGAADDSGLPNDRFFAVRPEGSVSTLKIQRTERGDSAVYLCASSLYLAANEQFFGPGTRLTVL.

This clonotype was observed a handful of times. The V call is TRBV30, the J call TRBJ2-1, with 10 nucleotides matching TRBD1. There are 15 residues in the CDR3. In germline, CDR1 is GTSNPN, CDR2 SVGIG (reference sequence). V shed 5 bases and J 0 bases; nucleotides not matched to a gene: 4. The CDR3 sequence: CAWGGQGLSYNEQFF. In DNA, the CDR3 is TGTGCCTGGGGGGGACAGGGGCTCTCCTACAATGAGCAGTTCTTC.

The chain joins TRBV30 to TRBJ2-3, with 7 bases identical to TRBD2. The germline CDR1 and CDR2 sequences are GTSNPN and SVGIG (reference sequence). This CDR3 contains 13 residues. The chain's CDR3 is CARGERGTDTQYF. The CDR3 DNA is TGTGCTCGGGGGGAGCGGGGAACAGATACGCAGTATTTT.

The J gene is TRBJ2-7, the V gene TRBV7-9, with D uncertain. V was trimmed by 4 bases and J by 4 bases, leaving 8 bases between them. Germline V gene data show CDR1 as SEHNR and CDR2 as FQNEAQ (reference sequence). CDR3 length: 12 amino acids. This chain's CDR3 is CASSSVGYEQYF. The DNA of the CDR3 is TGTGCCAGCAGCTCAGTAGGGTACGAGCAGTACTTC.

The table lists this clonotype with many counts. The chain combines TRBV4-2 with TRBJ2-3; 9 bases line up with TRBD2. Germline assignment: CDR1 LGHNA and CDR2 YNFKEQ. CDR3 size: 18 residues. After removal of 0 bases from V and 0 bases from J, the junction contained 7 bases not matched to a gene. CDR3 region: CASSQDGLAGTSTDTQYF. In DNA, the CDR3 is TGTGCCAGCAGCCAAGATGGGCTAGCGGGGACAAGCACAGATACGCAGTATTTT.

The rearrangement links TRBV12-3 or TRBV12-4 to TRBJ2-2; 9 bases are shared with TRBD2. The CDR3 contains 16 residues. V shed 3 bases, J shed 5 bases, and the junction held 7 bases outside the gene matches. The CDR3 is CASSLGRGGVTGELFF. The CDR3 DNA sequence: TGTGCCAGCAGTTTGGGGCGGGGGGGCGTTACCGGGGAGCTGTTTTTT.

This clonotype has more than one count but fewer than ten. The chain employs TRBV5-4 and TRBJ2-3, with D unclear. This CDR3 has 14 residues. V dropped 4 bases and J dropped 2 bases, with 11 bases sitting between them. Germline loops: CDR1 SGHNT, CDR2 YYREEE (reference sequence). CDR3 region: CASSLPGPTDTQYF. For the CDR3, the DNA is TGTGCCAGCAGCCTTCCAGGCCCCACAGATACGCAGTATTTT. The full variable domain, rest sourced from reference TRBV5-4 and TRBJ2-3, is ETGVTQSPTHLIKTRGQQVTLRCSSQSGHNTVSWYQQALGQGPQFIFQYYREEENGRGNFPPRFSGLQFPNYSSELNVNALELDDSALYLCASSLPGPTDTQYFGPGTRLTVL.

This clonotype was seen only a few times. The CDR3 loop reads CASRSGGESDTQYF. The CDR3 coding sequence is TGTGCCAGCAGGTCAGGGGGAGAGTCAGATACGCAGTATTTT. This chain joins TRBV6-1 and TRBJ2-3; the match to TRBD1 covers 7 bases. The V and J ends lost 6 bases and 4 bases, in that order; junction bases with no gene match: 7. The CDR3 has 14 amino acids. The germline CDR1 and CDR2 sequences are MNHNS and SASEGT.

V and J are TRBV6-9 and TRBJ1-1; D possibly corresponds to TRBD1 (5 bases). This CDR3 has 15 residues. Deletions cut 3 bases from V and 0 bases from J, with 11 bases between. Germline values: CDR1 MNHGY, CDR2 SVAAGI. CDR3: CASSYSGGLNTEAFF. CDR3 nucleotides: TGTGCCAGCAGTTACTCCGGGGGGTTGAACACTGAAGCTTTCTTT.

This clonotype was counted only a few times. Just one base apart from a much larger clone, this may be a read error. The chain joins TRBV20-1 to TRBJ1-6; 8 positions match TRBD1. The CDR3 spans 14 residues. Germline-derived CDR1 and CDR2 are DFQATT and SNEGSKA (reference sequence). The ends lost 5 bases at V and 11 bases at J; junction bases unmatched: 11. For the CDR3, the DNA is TGCAGTGCTCCCGTTGACAGGGGTTATCCACCCCTCCACTTT. This translates into CSAPVDRGYPPLHF.

This clonotype occurred a few times. The chain employs TRBV12-3 or TRBV12-4 and TRBJ2-2, with 8 bases fitting TRBD1. CDR3 length: 14 amino acids. V lost 5 bases and J lost 1; bases outside the gene matches: 0. The chain's CDR3 is CASSGTGNTGELFF. CDR3 in DNA: TGTGCCAGCAGTGGGACAGGGAACACCGGGGAGCTGTTTTTT.

The gene calls are TRBV7-2 and TRBJ1-3, with no clear D. Trimming took 4 bases from V and 2 from J, leaving 15 bases between them. In germline, CDR1 is SGHTA, CDR2 FQGNSA. This CDR3 has 16 residues. The CDR3 DNA reads TGTGCCAGCAGCTCGATGGTCACAGCGGCTGGAAACACCATATATTTT. Its protein is CASSSMVTAAGNTIYF.

This clonotype was observed a handful of times. The rearrangement links TRBV28 to TRBJ2-2, with no clear D. Germline V gene lookup returns CDR1 MDHEN and CDR2 SYDVKM. The germline V and J ends were trimmed by 7 bases and 3 bases, with 15 bases remaining between them. This CDR3 contains 15 residues. The DNA of the CDR3 is TGTGCCAGCAATCCCGCTTCAGCTCACACCGGGGAGCTGTTTTTT. Its protein product is CASNPASAHTGELFF.